This T cell receptor (beta chain) was sequenced for a study of control samples from healthy donors and cancer patients. This CDR3 region has 14 residues. V gave up 2 bases and J gave up 3 bases; unmatched junction bases: 2. Germline CDR1 reads MNHNS; CDR2 reads SASEGT. The table came from immunoSEQ multiplex PCR; TCRdb's copy has only in-frame clones and leaves some out. Seen here are roughly 450,000 clones, approximately 90% observed once, and the top ten hold more than 6%. The chain combines TRBV6-1 with TRBJ1-1; the match to TRBD1 covers 8 bases. Sequencing used PBMCs. The sequence derives from a man in his forties with head and neck cancer. The CDR3 reads CASSEQGAHTEAFF. The CDR3 DNA reads TGTGCCAGCAGTGAACAGGGGGCGCACACTGAAGCTTTCTTT.